The TCR beta chain described here comes from a study of cytomegalovirus exposure and HLA in healthy donors. Details on this clone: What it recognizes is unknown.

This PCR relied on a set of 60 Vbeta primers and 13 Jbeta primers. TCRdb's table, derived via immunoSEQ multiplex PCR, lists solely in-frame clones and lacks some. The data hold roughly 150,000 clones, with 65% to 85% observed a single time. Broader study findings: Later on, a genetic analysis was performed. It linked a missense variant in DCLRE1C with V- and J-gene trimming of TCR beta. Cytomegalovirus association was listed for around 180 TCR beta chains.

The sequence came from a woman aged 18-30 years in good health and CMV-seronegative. The source material was PBMCs.

CDR3 region: CAWGTGTEIYF. The CDR3 nucleotides are TGTGCCTGGGGAACCGGGACAGAAATATATTTT. V is TRBV30 and J is TRBJ1-3, with TRBD1 matching over 7 bases. Germline V gives CDR1 GTSNPN, CDR2 SVGIG (reference sequence). The CDR3 is 11 amino acids. V trimming: 5 bases; J trimming: 13 bases; junction bases outside the gene matches: 8. The full variable domain, with the rest looked up from reference TRBV30 and TRBJ1-3, is SQTIHQWPATLVQPVGSPLSLECTVEGTSNPNLYWYRQAAGRGLQLLFYSVGIGQISSEVPQNLSASRPQDRQFILSSKKLLLSDSGFYLCAWGTGTEIYFGEGSWLTVV.